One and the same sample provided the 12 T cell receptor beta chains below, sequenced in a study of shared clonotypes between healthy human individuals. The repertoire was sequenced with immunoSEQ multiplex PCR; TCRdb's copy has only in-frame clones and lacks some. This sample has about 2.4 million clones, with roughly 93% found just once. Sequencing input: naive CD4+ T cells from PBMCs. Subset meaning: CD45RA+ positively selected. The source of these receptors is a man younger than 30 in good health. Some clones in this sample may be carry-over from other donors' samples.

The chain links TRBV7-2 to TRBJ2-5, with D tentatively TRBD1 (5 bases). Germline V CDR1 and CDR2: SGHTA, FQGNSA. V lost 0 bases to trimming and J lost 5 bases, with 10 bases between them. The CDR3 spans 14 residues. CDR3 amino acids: CASSLAVGRETQYF. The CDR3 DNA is TGTGCCAGCAGCTTAGCGGTGGGGCGGGAGACCCAGTACTTC.

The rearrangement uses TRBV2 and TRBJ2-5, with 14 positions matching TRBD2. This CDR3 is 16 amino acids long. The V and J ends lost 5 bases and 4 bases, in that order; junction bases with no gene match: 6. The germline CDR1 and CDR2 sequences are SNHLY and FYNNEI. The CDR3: CASSHGTSGSSETQYF. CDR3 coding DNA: TGTGCCAGCAGTCACGGGACTAGCGGGAGTTCAGAGACCCAGTACTTC.

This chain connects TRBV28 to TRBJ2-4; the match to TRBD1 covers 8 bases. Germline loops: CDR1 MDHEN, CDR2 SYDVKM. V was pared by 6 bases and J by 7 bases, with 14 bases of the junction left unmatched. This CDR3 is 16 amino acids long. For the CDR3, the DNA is TGTGCCAGCAGCGGACAATCAGGGGGCCCGCGGAACATTCAGTACTTC. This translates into CASSGQSGGPRNIQYF.

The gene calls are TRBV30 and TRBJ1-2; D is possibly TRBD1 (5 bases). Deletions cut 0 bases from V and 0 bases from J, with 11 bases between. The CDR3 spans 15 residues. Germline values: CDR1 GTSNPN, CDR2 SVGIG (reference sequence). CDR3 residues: CAWSVGRAANYGYTF. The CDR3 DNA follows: TGTGCCTGGAGTGTAGGCAGGGCCGCTAACTATGGCTACACCTTC.

CDR3 sequence: CASSLIRGGEQYF. CDR3 DNA: TGTGCCAGCAGCTTAATTCGGGGGGGCGAGCAGTACTTC. This rearrangement joins TRBV11-3 to TRBJ2-7; 8 bases map to TRBD2. The CDR3 is made up of 13 amino acids. Unmatched junction bases numbered 3, after V lost 2 bases and J lost 6 bases. Germline values: CDR1 SGHNT, CDR2 YENEEA. The full variable domain, rest sourced from reference TRBV11-3 and TRBJ2-7, is EAGVVQSPRYKIIEKKQPVAFWCNPISGHNTLYWYLQNLGQGPELLIRYENEEAVDDSQLPKDRFSAERLKGVDSTLKIQPAELGDSAVYLCASSLIRGGEQYFGPGTRLTVT.

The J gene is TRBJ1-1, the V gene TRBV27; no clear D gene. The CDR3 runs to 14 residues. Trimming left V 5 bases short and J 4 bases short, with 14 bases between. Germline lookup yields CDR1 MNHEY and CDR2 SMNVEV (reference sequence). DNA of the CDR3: TGTGCCAGCAGTCCCCTAGCCCTAGCCACTGAAGCTTTCTTT. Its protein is CASSPLALATEAFF.

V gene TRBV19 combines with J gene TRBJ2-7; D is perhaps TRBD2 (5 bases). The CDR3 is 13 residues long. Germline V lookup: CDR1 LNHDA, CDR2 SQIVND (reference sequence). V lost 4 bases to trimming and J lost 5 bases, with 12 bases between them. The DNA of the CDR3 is TGTGCCAGTAGTACCATCCCGGGAAACGAGCAGTACTTC. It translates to CASSTIPGNEQYF.

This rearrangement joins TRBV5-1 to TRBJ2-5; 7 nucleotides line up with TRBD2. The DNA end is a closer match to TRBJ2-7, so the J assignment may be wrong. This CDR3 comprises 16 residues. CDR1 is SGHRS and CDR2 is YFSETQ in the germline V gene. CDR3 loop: CASSLAGRGSSYEQYF. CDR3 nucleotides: TGCGCCAGCAGCTTGGCGGGGAGGGGATCTTCCTACGAGCAGTACTTC.

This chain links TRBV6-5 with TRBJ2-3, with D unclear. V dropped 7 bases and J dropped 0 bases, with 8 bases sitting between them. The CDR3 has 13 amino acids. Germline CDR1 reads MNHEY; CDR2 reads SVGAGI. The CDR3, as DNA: TGTGCCAGCACCGAGGCCAGCACAGATACGCAGTATTTT. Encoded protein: CASTEASTDTQYF.

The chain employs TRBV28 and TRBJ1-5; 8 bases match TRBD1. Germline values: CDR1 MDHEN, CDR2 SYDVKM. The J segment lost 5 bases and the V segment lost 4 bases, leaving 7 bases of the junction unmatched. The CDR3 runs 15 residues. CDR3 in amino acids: CASSYLDRAYQPQHF. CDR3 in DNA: TGTGCCAGCAGTTACCTGGACAGGGCGTATCAGCCCCAGCATTTT.

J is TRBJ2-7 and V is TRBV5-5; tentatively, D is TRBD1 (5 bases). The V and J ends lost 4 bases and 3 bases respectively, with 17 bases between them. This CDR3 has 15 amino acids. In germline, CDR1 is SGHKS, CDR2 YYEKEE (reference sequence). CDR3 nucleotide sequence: TGTGCCAGCAGCACATCAGTCCAGGGAAACTACGAGCAGTACTTC. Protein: CASSTSVQGNYEQYF.

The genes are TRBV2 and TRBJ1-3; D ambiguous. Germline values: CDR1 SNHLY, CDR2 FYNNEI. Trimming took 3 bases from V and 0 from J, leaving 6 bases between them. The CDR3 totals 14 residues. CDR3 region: CASSDGISGNTIYF. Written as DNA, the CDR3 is TGTGCCAGCAGTGACGGGATCTCTGGAAACACCATATATTTT.